These 29 T cell receptor beta chains were sequenced from one sample in a study of OX40 agonist ivuxolimab in advanced cancers. This table comes from immunoSEQ multiplex PCR, and its TCRdb copy is limited to in-frame clones, with some not included. The sample yields more than 70,000 clones, roughly four fifths seen once. Material: CD4+ or CD8+ T cells sorted from blood, obtained in a trial of the OX40 agonist ivuxolimab. These receptors were collected from an adult with an advanced solid tumor such as melanoma, head and neck, liver or kidney cancer.

CDR3 nucleotide sequence: TGTGCCAGCAGCTTATTTCGCGACACCTACGAGCAGTACTTC. This sequence encodes CASSLFRDTYEQYF. The chain combines TRBV11-2 with TRBJ2-7; D gene uncertain. Germline assignment: CDR1 SGHAT and CDR2 FQNNGV. Trimming left V 2 bases short and J 2 bases short, with 10 bases between. The CDR3 spans 14 residues.

The chain recombines TRBV5-6 with TRBJ2-7; TRBD2 aligns across 7 bases. Germline CDR1 reads SGHDT; CDR2 reads YYEEEE. The CDR3 spans 14 residues. Unmatched junction bases numbered 15, after V lost 4 bases and J lost 11 bases. CDR3 amino acids: CASSPNPLAAGEYF. The DNA for the CDR3 is TGTGCCAGCAGCCCCAACCCCCTAGCGGCAGGCGAGTACTTC. Complete variable domain (other parts from reference TRBV5-6 and TRBJ2-7): DAGVTQSPTHLIKTRGQQVTLRCSPKSGHDTVSWYQQALGQGPQFIFQYYEEEERQRGNFPDRFSGHQFPNYSSELNVNALLLGDSALYLCASSPNPLAAGEYFGPGTRLTVT.

This clone was seen only once. The J gene is TRBJ1-2, the V gene TRBV28; the D gene is possibly TRBD1 (5 bases). The CDR3 has 13 residues. Trimming stripped 11 bases from V and 8 bases from J, with 21 bases between. Germline assignment: CDR1 MDHEN and CDR2 SYDVKM. The chain's CDR3 is CALRAGRVGGYTF. Here the CDR3 DNA reads TGTGCCCTGAGGGCAGGGAGAGTTGGGGGCTACACCTTC.

This clone has a count of ten or more. The genes are TRBV2 and TRBJ2-2, with D possibly TRBD2 on 6 matching bases. The CDR3 totals 15 residues. Germline CDR1 is SNHLY and CDR2 is FYNNEI. The germline V and J ends were trimmed by 7 bases and 0 bases, with 12 bases remaining between them. DNA for the CDR3: TGTGCCAGCATTGGACTACAGGCGAACACCGGGGAGCTGTTTTTT. It encodes CASIGLQANTGELFF.

The J gene is TRBJ1-3, the V gene TRBV6-6; D gene ambiguous. The CDR3 has 13 amino acids. The V gene's germline CDR1 is MNHNY and CDR2 SVGAGI (reference sequence). V was clipped by 10 bases and J by 0 bases, with 10 bases between them. The CDR3: CATLRPSGNTIYF. In DNA form, the CDR3 reads TGTGCCACCTTACGGCCCTCTGGAAACACCATATATTTT.

This rearrangement joins TRBV4-2 to TRBJ2-7, with 7 bases matching TRBD1. Germline-derived CDR1 and CDR2 are LGHNA and YNFKEQ. CDR3 length equals 14 residues. Losses at the gene ends were 2 bases for V and 3 bases for J; bases not matched to a gene: 4. The CDR3 spells CASSQYRDSYEQYF. The CDR3 nucleotides are TGTGCCAGCAGCCAATACCGGGACAGCTACGAGCAGTACTTC.

The J gene is TRBJ2-7, the V gene TRBV4-1; 8 bases fit TRBD2. The ends lost 0 bases at V and 2 bases at J; junction bases unmatched: 6. The CDR3 sequence is 16 residues long. The germline V gene encodes CDR1 MGHRA and CDR2 YSYEKL. Written as DNA, the CDR3 is TGCGCCAGCAGCCAAGATCCGGCGGGGGGAACCTACGAGCAGTACTTC. Protein: CASSQDPAGGTYEQYF.

The CDR3 DNA reads TGTGCCAGCAGCCCGGGCGGTAGATCTTGGGCCCTCCACTTT. This gives the protein CASSPGGRSWALHF. This rearrangement joins TRBV14 to TRBJ1-6; D ambiguous. Deletions cut 4 bases from V and 14 bases from J, with 18 bases between. This CDR3 region has 14 residues. Germline V lookup: CDR1 SGHDN, CDR2 FVKESK. The whole variable domain, filled in from reference TRBV14 and TRBJ1-6, reads EAGVTQFPSHSVIEKGQTVTLRCDPISGHDNLYWYRRVMGKEIKFLLHFVKESKQDESGMPNNRFLAERTGGTYSTLKVQPAELEDSGVYFCASSPGGRSWALHFGNGTRLTVT.

The chain joins TRBV28 to TRBJ1-2, with a weak D call TRBD1 (6 bases). Germline CDR1 and CDR2: MDHEN and SYDVKM. This CDR3 comprises 14 residues. The germline V and J ends were trimmed by 2 bases and 4 bases, with 11 bases remaining between them. For the CDR3, the DNA is TGTGCCAGCAGTTTAGGACAGCAACTCTATGGCTACACCTTC. Translated: CASSLGQQLYGYTF.

This clone came up a few times. This chain connects TRBV2 to TRBJ2-7; 16 nucleotides agree with TRBD2. The CDR3 totals 17 residues. Per germline, CDR1 SNHLY and CDR2 FYNNEI. With V trimmed by 8 bases and J by 2 bases, 9 bases remained unmatched. Here the CDR3 reads CASRGTSGGEDAYEQYF. The CDR3 coding sequence is TGTGCCAGCCGTGGGACTAGCGGGGGGGAAGACGCCTACGAGCAGTACTTC. Full variable domain (outside the CDR3, taken from reference TRBV2 and TRBJ2-7): EPEVTQTPSHQVTQMGQEVILRCVPISNHLYFYWYRQILGQKVEFLVSFYNNEISEKSEIFDDQFSVERPDGSNFTLKIRSTKLEDSAMYFCASRGTSGGEDAYEQYFGPGTRLTVT.

This clone was seen once. V and J are TRBV9 and TRBJ2-3; D possibly corresponds to TRBD2 (5 bases). The CDR3 runs to 15 residues. Trimming left V 4 bases short and J 1 base short, with 13 bases between. CDR1 and CDR2 (germline): SGDLS, YYNGEE. CDR3 protein: CASSRTWGGTDTQYF. CDR3 coding DNA: TGTGCCAGCAGCAGGACGTGGGGAGGCACAGATACGCAGTATTTT.

V gene TRBV6-6 combines with J gene TRBJ2-7; D may be TRBD2 (7 bases). Per germline, CDR1 MNHNY and CDR2 SVGAGI (reference sequence). The CDR3 is 12 amino acids. V was shortened by 8 bases and J by 4 bases, with 12 bases between the two germline ends. The CDR3 DNA sequence: TGTGCCAGCGGGGGGGCAGGGTACGAGCAGTACTTC. Protein sequence: CASGGAGYEQYF.

This chain joins TRBV9 and TRBJ1-1, with no clear D. V lost 0 bases and J 0 bases, leaving 6 bases between the germline ends. The CDR3 loop spans 14 amino acids. The germline V gene encodes CDR1 SGDLS and CDR2 YYNGEE. The CDR3 loop reads CASSVDPVNTEAFF. CDR3 coding DNA: TGTGCCAGCAGCGTAGATCCGGTGAACACTGAAGCTTTCTTT.

The chain recombines TRBV6-1 with TRBJ1-5; no definite D call. CDR1 and CDR2 (germline): MNHNS, SASEGT. The V gene lost 10 bases and the J gene lost 6 bases, with 13 bases spanning the gap. The CDR3 totals 12 residues. CDR3 amino acids: CAILKGGQPQHF. Here the CDR3 DNA reads TGTGCCATCTTAAAGGGAGGTCAGCCCCAGCATTTT.

CDR3: CASSVEYYNTGELFF. As DNA, the CDR3 is TGTGCCAGCAGCGTAGAGTACTATAACACCGGGGAGCTGTTTTTT. The gene calls are TRBV9 and TRBJ2-2; D ambiguous. CDR3 length: 15 amino acids. Germline CDR1 is SGDLS and CDR2 is YYNGEE. V lost 0 bases, J lost 2 bases, and 8 bases lay in between. Based on the CDR3 plus reference TRBV9 and TRBJ2-2, the full variable domain is DSGVTQTPKHLITATGQRVTLRCSPRSGDLSVYWYQQSLDQGLQFLIQYYNGEERAKGNILERFSAQQFPDLHSELNLSSLELGDSALYFCASSVEYYNTGELFFGEGSRLTVL.

As for this clone: The same CDR3 arises from other DNA sequences in this sample as well. V and J are TRBV5-1 and TRBJ1-4; the D is unclear. This CDR3 is built from 14 residues. Deletions cut 0 bases from V and 0 bases from J, with 3 bases between. CDR1 and CDR2 (germline): SGHRS, YFSETQ. CDR3 amino acids: CASSLGSTNEKLFF. The CDR3 bases are TGCGCCAGCAGCTTGGGGTCAACTAATGAAAAACTGTTTTTT.

The chain is built from TRBV6-6 and TRBJ2-2; D possibly corresponds to TRBD2 (6 bases). Germline V gives CDR1 MNHNY, CDR2 SVGAGI (reference sequence). V was cut by 0 bases and J by 0 bases, with 8 bases left in between. The CDR3 sequence is 16 residues long. CDR3 coding DNA: TGTGCCAGCAGTTACTCGACGGGAGCGAACACCGGGGAGCTGTTTTTT. Translating it yields CASSYSTGANTGELFF.

This clone is a singleton in its sample. The rearrangement links TRBV6-5 to TRBJ1-2; D perhaps matches TRBD1 (5 bases). The V gene's germline CDR1 is MNHEY and CDR2 SVGAGI. The length of the CDR3 is 13 residues. V was trimmed by 2 bases and J by 2 bases, leaving 6 bases between them. CDR3 sequence reads: CASSYGGNYGYTF. In DNA, the CDR3 is TGTGCCAGCAGTTACGGGGGGAACTATGGCTACACCTTC.

This clone was picked up one time. The chain recombines TRBV6-1 with TRBJ1-2; TRBD1 matches at 9 bases. Unmatched junction bases numbered 6, after V lost 5 bases and J lost 2 bases. CDR3 length equals 15 residues. Germline CDR1 and CDR2: MNHNS and SASEGT. CDR3 protein: CASSRGTGLNYGYTF. CDR3 DNA sequence: TGTGCCAGCAGTAGGGGGACAGGGTTAAACTATGGCTACACCTTC.

The genes are TRBV7-2 and TRBJ2-1; D unclear. Between the trimmed V and J ends, which lost 6 bases and 10 bases, there was a span of 13 bases. The CDR3 covers 12 residues. Per the germline V gene, CDR1 is SGHTA and CDR2 is FQGNSA. The CDR3, as DNA: TGTGCCAGCAGTTCGGTTGGCGTGGAGCAGTTCTTC. Protein product: CASSSVGVEQFF.

The rearrangement links TRBV19 to TRBJ2-7, with D possibly being TRBD2 (6 bases). V dropped 4 bases and J dropped 6 bases, with 16 bases sitting between them. Germline V gives CDR1 LNHDA, CDR2 SQIVND (reference sequence). CDR3 length: 14 amino acids. This CDR3 is CASSKEGYPSEQYF. In DNA form, the CDR3 reads TGTGCCAGTAGTAAGGAGGGCTACCCTTCCGAGCAGTACTTC.

The rearrangement joins TRBV19 to TRBJ1-1; D not resolved. The CDR3 loop spans 13 amino acids. The V gene's germline CDR1 is LNHDA and CDR2 SQIVND (reference sequence). Trimming shortened V by 6 bases and J by 4 bases, and 12 bases separated the two germline ends. The CDR3 nucleotides are TGTGCCAGTAGGCGCGACGTAGGCACTGAAGCTTTCTTT. Translation gives CASRRDVGTEAFF.

This clone showed up just once. The rearrangement links TRBV28 to TRBJ2-3, with D unresolved. The germline V gene has CDR1 MDHEN and CDR2 SYDVKM. V was pared by 2 bases and J by 3 bases, with 9 bases between. This CDR3 spans 14 amino acids. CDR3 coding DNA: TGTGCCAGCAGTTTAGGCGGCCCGACAGATACGCAGTATTTT. Translated: CASSLGGPTDTQYF.

The V call is TRBV4-2, the J call TRBJ1-2; 7 bases are a match to TRBD1. Germline assignment: CDR1 LGHNA and CDR2 YNFKEQ. The CDR3 is made up of 16 amino acids. Trimming took 2 bases from V and 8 from J; bases not matched to a gene: 14. Here the CDR3 DNA reads TGTGCCAGCAGCCAACAGACCGGGACAGAAGGAGGGGGCTACACCTTC. Its translation is CASSQQTGTEGGGYTF.

The V gene is TRBV6-1, the J gene TRBJ1-1, with TRBD1 matching over 10 bases. V trimming: 0 bases; J trimming: 5 bases; junction bases outside the gene matches: 6. Germline loops: CDR1 MNHNS, CDR2 SASEGT. The CDR3 is made up of 16 amino acids. CDR3 nucleotide sequence: TGTGCCAGCAGTGAAGCCGGACAGGGGGAAAGGACTGAAGCTTTCTTT. Translation gives CASSEAGQGERTEAFF.

The chain carries TRBV27 and TRBJ2-7; 9 nucleotides agree with TRBD1. CDR1 and CDR2 (germline): MNHEY, SMNVEV (reference sequence). The CDR3 totals 16 residues. V lost 5 bases, J lost 1 base, and 9 bases stayed unmatched. CDR3 DNA: TGTGCCAGCAGTCGGTACGGACAGGGGACATCCTACGAGCAGTACTTC. This encodes CASSRYGQGTSYEQYF.

The chain couples TRBV19 to TRBJ2-5; either TRBD1 or TRBD2 may fit D (5 bases each). Germline CDR1 LNHDA, CDR2 SQIVND (reference sequence). The length of the CDR3 is 13 residues. Trimming stripped 3 bases from V and 6 bases from J, with 11 bases between. The CDR3 DNA reads as TGTGCCAGTAGTATGTCCGGGGCGAAGACCCAGTACTTC. This gives the protein CASSMSGAKTQYF.

The chain uses TRBV7-2 and TRBJ1-2; D is perhaps TRBD1 (5 bases). This CDR3 has 12 residues. The germline V and J ends were trimmed by 4 bases and 4 bases, with 7 bases remaining between them. The V gene's germline CDR1 is SGHTA and CDR2 FQGNSA. The CDR3 loop reads CASSYDSYGYTF. The CDR3 region has the DNA TGTGCCAGCAGCTACGACAGCTATGGCTACACCTTC.

The genes are TRBV4-2 and TRBJ2-2; D is possibly TRBD2 (6 bases). Germline V gene lookup returns CDR1 LGHNA and CDR2 YNFKEQ. V was pared by 1 base and J by 1 base, with 10 bases between. CDR3 size: 16 residues. CDR3 in DNA: TGTGCCAGCAGCCAAGGGGGCGGGGTGAACACCGGGGAGCTGTTTTTT. Translation gives CASSQGGGVNTGELFF.